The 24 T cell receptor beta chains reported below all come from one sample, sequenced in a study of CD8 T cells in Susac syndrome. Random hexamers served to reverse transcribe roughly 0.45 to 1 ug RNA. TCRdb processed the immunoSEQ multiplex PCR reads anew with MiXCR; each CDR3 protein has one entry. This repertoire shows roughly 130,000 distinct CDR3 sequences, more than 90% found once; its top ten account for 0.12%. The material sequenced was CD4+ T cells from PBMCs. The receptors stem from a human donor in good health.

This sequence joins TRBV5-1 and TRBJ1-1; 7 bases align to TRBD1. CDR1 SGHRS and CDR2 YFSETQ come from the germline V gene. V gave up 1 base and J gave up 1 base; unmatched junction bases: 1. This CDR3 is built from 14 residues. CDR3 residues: CASSLTGENTEAFF. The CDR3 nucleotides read TGCGCCAGCAGCTTGACAGGGGAGAACACTGAAGCTTTCTTT.

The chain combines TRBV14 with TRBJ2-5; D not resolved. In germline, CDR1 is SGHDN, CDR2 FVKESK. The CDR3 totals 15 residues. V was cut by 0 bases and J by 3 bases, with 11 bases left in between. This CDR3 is CASSQDLVRKETQYF. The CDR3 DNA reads TGTGCCAGCAGCCAAGATCTTGTCCGGAAAGAGACCCAGTACTTC.

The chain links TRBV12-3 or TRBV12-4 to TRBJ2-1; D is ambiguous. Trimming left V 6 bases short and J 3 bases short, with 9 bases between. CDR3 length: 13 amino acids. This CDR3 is CASSPQHYNEQFF. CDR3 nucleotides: TGTGCCAGCAGCCCGCAGCACTACAATGAGCAGTTCTTC.

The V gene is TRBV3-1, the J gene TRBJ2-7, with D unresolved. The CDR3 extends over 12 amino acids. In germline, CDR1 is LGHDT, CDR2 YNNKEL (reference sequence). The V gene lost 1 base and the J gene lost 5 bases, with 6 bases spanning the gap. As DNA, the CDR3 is TGTGCCAGCAGCCAAGTCAGCAACGAGCAGTACTTC. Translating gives CASSQVSNEQYF.

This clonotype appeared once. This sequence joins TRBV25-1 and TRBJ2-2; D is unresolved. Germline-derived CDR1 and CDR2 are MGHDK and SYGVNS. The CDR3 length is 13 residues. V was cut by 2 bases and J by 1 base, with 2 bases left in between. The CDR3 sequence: CASSEQNTGELFF. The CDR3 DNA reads TGTGCCAGCAGTGAACAGAACACCGGGGAGCTGTTTTTT.

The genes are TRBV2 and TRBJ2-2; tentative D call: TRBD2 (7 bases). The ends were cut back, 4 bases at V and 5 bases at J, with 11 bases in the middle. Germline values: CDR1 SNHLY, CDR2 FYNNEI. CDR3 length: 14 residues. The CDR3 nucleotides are TGTGCCAGCAGTGTAGGGGGGGGAACCGGGGAGCTGTTTTTT. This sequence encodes CASSVGGGTGELFF.

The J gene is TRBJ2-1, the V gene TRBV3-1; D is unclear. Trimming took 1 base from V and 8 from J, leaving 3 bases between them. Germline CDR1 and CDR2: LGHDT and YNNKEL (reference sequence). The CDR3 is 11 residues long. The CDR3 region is CASSQGDEQFF. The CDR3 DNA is TGTGCCAGCAGCCAAGGGGATGAGCAGTTCTTC.

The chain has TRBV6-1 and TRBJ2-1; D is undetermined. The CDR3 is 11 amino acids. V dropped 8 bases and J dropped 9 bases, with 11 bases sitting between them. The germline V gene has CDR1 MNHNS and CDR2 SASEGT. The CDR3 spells CASPDGGEQFF. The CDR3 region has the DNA TGTGCCAGCCCCGATGGCGGTGAGCAGTTCTTC.

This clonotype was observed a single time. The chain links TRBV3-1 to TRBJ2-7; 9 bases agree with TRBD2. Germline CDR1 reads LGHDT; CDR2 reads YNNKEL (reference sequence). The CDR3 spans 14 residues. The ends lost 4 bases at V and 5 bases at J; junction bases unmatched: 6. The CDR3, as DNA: TGTGCCAGCAGCCTCTCCGGGACTAGCAACGAGCAGTACTTC. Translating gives CASSLSGTSNEQYF.

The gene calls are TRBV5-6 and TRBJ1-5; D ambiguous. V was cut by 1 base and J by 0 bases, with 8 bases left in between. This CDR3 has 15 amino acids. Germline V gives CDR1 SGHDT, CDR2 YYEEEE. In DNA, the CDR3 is TGTGCCAGCAGCTTGCACGTAAATAGCAATCAGCCCCAGCATTTT. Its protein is CASSLHVNSNQPQHF.

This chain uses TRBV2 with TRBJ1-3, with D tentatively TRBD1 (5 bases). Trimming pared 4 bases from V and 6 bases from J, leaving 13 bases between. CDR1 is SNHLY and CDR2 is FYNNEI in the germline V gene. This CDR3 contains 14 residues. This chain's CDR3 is CASSGQGITNTIYF. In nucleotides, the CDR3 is TGTGCCAGCAGTGGGCAGGGTATTACAAACACCATATATTTT.

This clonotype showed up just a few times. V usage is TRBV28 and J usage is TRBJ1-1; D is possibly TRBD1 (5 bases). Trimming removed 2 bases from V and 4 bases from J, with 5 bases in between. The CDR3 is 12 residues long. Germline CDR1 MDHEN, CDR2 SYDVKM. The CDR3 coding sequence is TGTGCCAGCAGTTTAAGGGGCACTGAAGCTTTCTTT. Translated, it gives CASSLRGTEAFF. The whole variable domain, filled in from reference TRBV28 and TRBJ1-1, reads DVKVTQSSRYLVKRTGEKVFLECVQDMDHENMFWYRQDPGLGLRLIYFSYDVKMKEKGDIPEGYSVSREKKERFSLILESASTNQTSMYLCASSLRGTEAFFGQGTRLTVV.

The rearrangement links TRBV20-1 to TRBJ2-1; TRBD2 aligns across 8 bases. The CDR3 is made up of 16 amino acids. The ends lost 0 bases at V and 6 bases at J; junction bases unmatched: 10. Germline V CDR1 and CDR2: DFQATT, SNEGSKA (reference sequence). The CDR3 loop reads CSARDLLAEGVNEQFF. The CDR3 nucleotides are TGCAGTGCTAGAGATTTACTAGCGGAGGGGGTCAATGAGCAGTTCTTC.

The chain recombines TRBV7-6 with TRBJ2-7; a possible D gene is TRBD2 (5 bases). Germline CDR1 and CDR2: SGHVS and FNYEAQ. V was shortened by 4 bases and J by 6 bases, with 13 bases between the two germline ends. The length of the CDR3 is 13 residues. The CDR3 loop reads CASSSGNRGEQYF. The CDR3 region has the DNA TGTGCCAGCAGCTCCGGGAACCGGGGCGAGCAGTACTTC.

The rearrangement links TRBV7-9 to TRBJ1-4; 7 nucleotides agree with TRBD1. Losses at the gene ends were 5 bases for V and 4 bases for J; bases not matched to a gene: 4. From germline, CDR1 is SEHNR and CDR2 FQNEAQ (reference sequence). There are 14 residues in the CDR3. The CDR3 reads CASSPGTVNEKLFF. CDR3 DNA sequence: TGTGCCAGCAGCCCCGGGACAGTTAATGAAAAACTGTTTTTT.

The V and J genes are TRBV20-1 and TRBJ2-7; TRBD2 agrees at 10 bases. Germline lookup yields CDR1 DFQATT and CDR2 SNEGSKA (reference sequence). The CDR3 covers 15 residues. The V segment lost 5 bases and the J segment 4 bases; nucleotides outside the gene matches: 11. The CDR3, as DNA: TGCAGTGCTTCCGGGACTAGCGAACGTCGGTACGAGCAGTACTTC. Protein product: CSASGTSERRYEQYF.

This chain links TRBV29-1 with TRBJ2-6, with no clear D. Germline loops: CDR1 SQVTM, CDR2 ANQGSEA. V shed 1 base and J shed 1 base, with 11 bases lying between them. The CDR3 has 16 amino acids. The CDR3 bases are TGCAGCGTTGAAGGCCTTCCAGGTTCTGGGGCCAACGTCCTGACTTTC. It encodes CSVEGLPGSGANVLTF.

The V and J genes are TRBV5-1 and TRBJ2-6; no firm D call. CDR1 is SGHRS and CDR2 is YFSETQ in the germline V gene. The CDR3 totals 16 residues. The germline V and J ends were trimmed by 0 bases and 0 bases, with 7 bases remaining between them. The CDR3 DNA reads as TGCGCCAGCAGCTTGGAATCTGGCTCTGGGGCCAACGTCCTGACTTTC. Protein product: CASSLESGSGANVLTF. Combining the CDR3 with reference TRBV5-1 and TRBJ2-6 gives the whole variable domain KAGVTQTPRYLIKTRGQQVTLSCSPISGHRSVSWYQQTPGQGLQFLFEYFSETQRNKGNFPGRFSGRQFSNSRSEMNVSTLELGDSALYLCASSLESGSGANVLTFGAGSRLTVL.

The CDR3 DNA reads as TGTGCCAGTACCCCCGGTCCAGGGTCGGAGACCCAGTACTTC. This gives the protein CASTPGPGSETQYF. This sequence joins TRBV19 and TRBJ2-5, with D perhaps TRBD1 (5 bases). V was shortened by 7 bases and J by 5 bases, with 17 bases between the two germline ends. The CDR3 is 14 amino acids. The V gene's germline CDR1 is LNHDA and CDR2 SQIVND (reference sequence).

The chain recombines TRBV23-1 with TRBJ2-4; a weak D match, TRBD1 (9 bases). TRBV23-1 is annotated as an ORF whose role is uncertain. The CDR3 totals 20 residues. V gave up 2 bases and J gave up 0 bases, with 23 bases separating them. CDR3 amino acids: CASSQQRGGTGIVAKNIQYF. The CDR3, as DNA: TGCGCCAGCAGTCAACAACGGGGGGGGACAGGGATAGTAGCCAAAAACATTCAGTACTTC.

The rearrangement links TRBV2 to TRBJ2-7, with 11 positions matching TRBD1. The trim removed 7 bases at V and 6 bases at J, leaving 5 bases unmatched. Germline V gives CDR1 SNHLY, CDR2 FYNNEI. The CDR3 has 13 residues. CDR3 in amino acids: CASTPDRGREQYF. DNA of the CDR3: TGTGCCAGCACGCCGGACAGGGGGCGCGAGCAGTACTTC.

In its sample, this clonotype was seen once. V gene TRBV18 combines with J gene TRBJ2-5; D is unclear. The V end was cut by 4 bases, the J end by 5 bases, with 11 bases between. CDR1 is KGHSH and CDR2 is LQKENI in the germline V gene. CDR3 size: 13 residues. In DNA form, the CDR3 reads TGTGCCAGCTCACTCGGGCTAGTGGAGACCCAGTACTTC. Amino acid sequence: CASSLGLVETQYF.

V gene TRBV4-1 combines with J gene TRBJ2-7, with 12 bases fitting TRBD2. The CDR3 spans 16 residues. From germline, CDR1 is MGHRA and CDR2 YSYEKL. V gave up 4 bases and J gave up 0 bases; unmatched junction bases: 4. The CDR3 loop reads CASSLRLAGDSYEQYF. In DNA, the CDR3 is TGCGCCAGCAGCCTCCGACTAGCGGGGGACTCCTACGAGCAGTACTTC.

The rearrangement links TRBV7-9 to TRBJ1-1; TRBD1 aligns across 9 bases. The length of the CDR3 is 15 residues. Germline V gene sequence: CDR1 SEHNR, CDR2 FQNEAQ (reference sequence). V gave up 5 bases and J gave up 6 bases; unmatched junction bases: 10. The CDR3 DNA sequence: TGTGCCAGCAGCCTCTCCCAGGACAGGGGCGCTGAAGCTTTCTTT. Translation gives CASSLSQDRGAEAFF.